One and the same sample provided the 27 T cell receptor beta chains below, sequenced in a study of blood T cell repertoires in COVID-19. TCRdb's copy holds only in-frame clones and misses some; the assay was immunoSEQ multiplex PCR. The repertoire has roughly 230,000 clones, 65% to 90% of them found once; the top ten carry roughly 5.3%. Material for sequencing was peripheral blood. Receptors originate from a man over 45 with COVID-19, enrolled during active disease.

The chain is built from TRBV19 and TRBJ1-5, with a tentative D call TRBD1 (6 bases). The CDR3 loop spans 16 amino acids. V was pared by 7 bases and J by 0 bases, with 16 bases between. Germline V gene lookup returns CDR1 LNHDA and CDR2 SQIVND (reference sequence). The CDR3 bases are TGTGCCAGTACCCGGAGACAGGCTAATAGCAATCAGCCCCAGCATTTT. Its protein product is CASTRRQANSNQPQHF.

The chain uses TRBV20-1 and TRBJ2-1, with TRBD2 as a possible D gene (6 bases). The V and J ends lost 3 bases and 0 bases respectively, with 9 bases between them. Germline lookup yields CDR1 DFQATT and CDR2 SNEGSKA (reference sequence). The CDR3 totals 14 residues. CDR3 DNA: TGCAGTGCTAGTCACGGGAGCTCCTACAATGAGCAGTTCTTC. This translates into CSASHGSSYNEQFF.

The chain uses TRBV30 and TRBJ1-4; 10 nucleotides agree with TRBD1. Germline V gene sequence: CDR1 GTSNPN, CDR2 SVGIG (reference sequence). The CDR3 sequence is 14 residues long. V shed 2 bases and J 7 bases; nucleotides not matched to a gene: 4. The CDR3 here is CAWSRQGAIEKLFF. CDR3 nucleotide sequence: TGTGCCTGGAGTAGACAGGGGGCGATTGAAAAACTGTTTTTT.

The genes are TRBV13 and TRBJ2-7, with 8 bases lining up with TRBD2. The CDR3 runs to 13 residues. Trimming cost V 6 bases and J 7 bases; bases outside gene matches: 8. Germline V gives CDR1 PRHDT, CDR2 FYEKMQ (reference sequence). The CDR3 bases are TGTGCCAGCAGGTCAGGAGCGGGGGTTGAGCAGTACTTC. Its translation: CASRSGAGVEQYF.

The chain joins TRBV5-4 to TRBJ2-6; 7 nucleotides line up with TRBD1. The V and J ends lost 3 bases and 3 bases, in that order; junction bases with no gene match: 6. The length of the CDR3 is 16 residues. CDR1 and CDR2 from the germline V gene are SGHNT and YYREEE (reference sequence). The CDR3 DNA is TGTGCCAGCAGCTCTCCCGACAGGGTTGGGGCCAACGTCCTGACTTTC. Translation: CASSSPDRVGANVLTF. Together with reference TRBV5-4 and TRBJ2-6, the CDR3 gives the full variable domain: ETGVTQSPTHLIKTRGQQVTLRCSSQSGHNTVSWYQQALGQGPQFIFQYYREEENGRGNFPPRFSGLQFPNYSSELNVNALELDDSALYLCASSSPDRVGANVLTFGAGSRLTVL.

This clone was seen only once. The chain couples TRBV4-1 to TRBJ2-2; 13 bases fit TRBD2. V lost 3 bases to trimming and J lost 0 bases; unmatched junction nucleotides: 4. This CDR3 is 18 amino acids long. In germline, CDR1 is MGHRA, CDR2 YSYEKL. As DNA, the CDR3 is TGCGCCAGCAGCCAGGGACTAGCGGGGCCTTCGAACACCGGGGAGCTGTTTTTT. Its protein product is CASSQGLAGPSNTGELFF.

V usage is TRBV4-1 and J usage is TRBJ1-4, with a tentative D call TRBD1 (6 bases). The V end was cut by 1 base, the J end by 8 bases, with 11 bases between. The germline V gene encodes CDR1 MGHRA and CDR2 YSYEKL. The CDR3 has 14 amino acids. In DNA form, the CDR3 reads TGCGCCAGCAGCCAAGGGGACACGACGGAAAAACTGTTTTTT. The encoded protein is CASSQGDTTEKLFF.

This sequence joins TRBV5-1 and TRBJ2-7; TRBD1 aligns across 7 bases. V trimming: 2 bases; J trimming: 6 bases; junction bases outside the gene matches: 5. This CDR3 region has 13 residues. Per germline, CDR1 SGHRS and CDR2 YFSETQ. The CDR3 DNA is TGCGCCAGCAGCTTAGGACAGGTCGGCGAGCAGTACTTC. Amino acids: CASSLGQVGEQYF. The full variable domain, its missing parts supplied by reference TRBV5-1 and TRBJ2-7, is KAGVTQTPRYLIKTRGQQVTLSCSPISGHRSVSWYQQTPGQGLQFLFEYFSETQRNKGNFPGRFSGRQFSNSRSEMNVSTLELGDSALYLCASSLGQVGEQYFGPGTRLTVT.

The chain couples TRBV7-2 to TRBJ1-2, with 7 positions matching TRBD1. CDR1 is SGHTA and CDR2 is FQGNSA in the germline V gene. CDR3 length: 14 residues. The trim removed 4 bases at V and 0 bases at J, leaving 2 bases unmatched. CDR3 amino acids: CASSWDRSNYGYTF. The CDR3 coding sequence is TGTGCCAGCAGCTGGGACAGATCTAACTATGGCTACACCTTC.

The rearrangement links TRBV5-8 to TRBJ2-3; 8 bases fit TRBD1. The CDR3 consists of 15 residues. The germline gives CDR1 SGHTS, CDR2 YDEGEE. V was pared by 4 bases and J by 1 base, with 5 bases of the junction left unmatched. Written as DNA, the CDR3 is TGTGCCAGCAGCCGCGGACAGGGAGGCACAGATACGCAGTATTTT. Translated: CASSRGQGGTDTQYF. Combining the CDR3 with reference TRBV5-8 and TRBJ2-3 gives the whole variable domain EAGVTQSPTHLIKTRGQQATLRCSPISGHTSVYWYQQALGLGLQFLLWYDEGEERNRGNFPPRFSGRQFPNYSSELNVNALELEDSALYLCASSRGQGGTDTQYFGPGTRLTVL.

The sample holds one count of this clone. The chain carries TRBV28 and TRBJ2-3; 8 bases line up with TRBD2. The CDR3 is 18 residues long. V was clipped by 3 bases and J by 1 base; unmatched bases: 12. Germline V gene lookup returns CDR1 MDHEN and CDR2 SYDVKM. The CDR3 nucleotides read TGTGCCAGCAGTTTCCTCGGGAGGCGGGGGGAGGGCACAGATACGCAGTATTTT. Residues: CASSFLGRRGEGTDTQYF.

The gene calls are TRBV11-2 and TRBJ2-1; no firm D call. Germline CDR1 is SGHAT and CDR2 is FQNNGV. This CDR3 is built from 14 residues. V lost 2 bases and J 4 bases, leaving 9 bases between the germline ends. CDR3 sequence (DNA): TGTGCCAGCAGCTTATTCGCTAGTTACAATGAGCAGTTCTTC. Translation gives CASSLFASYNEQFF.

J is TRBJ2-4 and V is TRBV3-1 (or the pseudogene TRBV3-2); no clear D gene. CDR3 length: 13 residues. V lost 4 bases and J 0 bases, leaving 4 bases between the germline ends. Germline V lookup: CDR1 LGHDT, CDR2 YNNKEL (reference sequence). The CDR3 sequence is CASSPLAKNIQYF. The CDR3 region has the DNA TGTGCCAGCAGCCCCCTAGCCAAAAACATTCAGTACTTC.

The chain is built from TRBV5-1 and TRBJ2-4; 9 nucleotides agree with TRBD1. Germline V gene sequence: CDR1 SGHRS, CDR2 YFSETQ. With 3 bases clipped from V and 8 bases from J, the junction kept 6 bases outside the gene matches. This CDR3 has 14 residues. The CDR3 coding sequence is TGCGCCAGCAGCTCGGACAGGGACAGGGACATTCAGTACTTC. Its translation: CASSSDRDRDIQYF.

The genes are TRBV6-2 or TRBV6-3 and TRBJ2-1, with 8 bases aligning to TRBD2. This CDR3 contains 16 residues. Germline V gene sequence: CDR1 MNHEY, CDR2 SVGEGT. V gave up 6 bases and J gave up 8 bases; unmatched junction bases: 15. Here the CDR3 reads CASSPFGGEALDEQFF. In DNA form, the CDR3 reads TGTGCCAGCAGCCCTTTCGGGGGGGAAGCCTTGGATGAGCAGTTCTTC.

This sequence joins TRBV5-1 and TRBJ1-5; D is unresolved. Per germline, CDR1 SGHRS and CDR2 YFSETQ. V was trimmed by 4 bases and J by 1 base, leaving 9 bases between them. The CDR3 contains 14 residues. The CDR3 here is CASSPDLSNQPQHF. Written as DNA, the CDR3 is TGCGCCAGCAGCCCCGACTTGAGCAATCAGCCCCAGCATTTT.

The chain combines TRBV7-9 with TRBJ2-7; D possibly corresponds to TRBD1 (7 bases). V was pared by 5 bases and J by 2 bases, with 10 bases between. The germline gives CDR1 SEHNR, CDR2 FQNEAQ (reference sequence). This CDR3 contains 13 residues. In nucleotides, the CDR3 is TGTGCCAGCAGCGCGGGACAGACCTACGAGCAGTACTTC. It translates to CASSAGQTYEQYF. The full variable domain, completed using reference TRBV7-9 and TRBJ2-7, is DTGVSQNPRHKITKRGQNVTFRCDPISEHNRLYWYRQTLGQGPEFLTYFQNEAQLEKSRLLSDRFSAERPKGSFSTLEIQRTEQGDSAMYLCASSAGQTYEQYFGPGTRLTVT.

The V and J genes are TRBV5-4 and TRBJ2-1, with TRBD1 matching over 7 bases. CDR1 is SGHNT and CDR2 is YYREEE in the germline V gene (reference sequence). V lost 2 bases to trimming and J lost 7 bases; unmatched junction nucleotides: 6. There are 14 residues in the CDR3. CDR3 in DNA: TGTGCCAGCAGCTTAGGGGGCCCTACAAATGAGCAGTTCTTC. This encodes CASSLGGPTNEQFF.

This chain joins TRBV20-1 and TRBJ2-7; 8 bases are shared with TRBD1. This CDR3 has 13 amino acids. Germline values: CDR1 DFQATT, CDR2 SNEGSKA (reference sequence). J was trimmed by 4 bases and V by 3 bases; bases with no gene match: 5. Here the CDR3 DNA reads TGCAGTGCTAGTTCGGGACAGGCATACGAGCAGTACTTC. Its protein product is CSASSGQAYEQYF.

The chain uses TRBV7-2 and TRBJ1-1, with D hard to call. V lost 5 bases and J 1 base, leaving 8 bases between the germline ends. The length of the CDR3 is 13 residues. Germline assignment: CDR1 SGHTA and CDR2 FQGNSA. The CDR3 region is CASSGTENTEAFF. In DNA form, the CDR3 reads TGTGCCAGCAGCGGTACAGAGAACACTGAAGCTTTCTTT.

V is TRBV2 and J is TRBJ1-3, with D perhaps matching TRBD1 (6 bases). Germline V gene sequence: CDR1 SNHLY, CDR2 FYNNEI. The V and J ends lost 6 bases and 1 base respectively, with 16 bases between them. The CDR3 totals 16 residues. The CDR3 is CASRRSTGASGNTIYF. The CDR3 bases are TGTGCCAGCAGAAGGTCGACAGGTGCGTCTGGAAACACCATATATTTT.

The CDR3 DNA reads as TGTGCCAGCAGCTTAGGGCCGGGGGGCACTGAAGCTTTCTTT. Translating it yields CASSLGPGGTEAFF. The chain uses TRBV7-8 and TRBJ1-1; maybe TRBD1 (5 bases). Germline loops: CDR1 SGHVS, CDR2 FQNEAQ. CDR3 size: 14 residues. The ends were cut back, 1 base at V and 4 bases at J, with 10 bases in the middle. Drawing the rest from reference TRBV7-8 and TRBJ1-1, the complete variable domain is GAGVSQSPRYKVAKRGQDVALRCDPISGHVSLFWYQQALGQGPEFLTYFQNEAQLDKSGLPSDRFFAERPEGSVSTLKIQRTQQEDSAVYLCASSLGPGGTEAFFGQGTRLTVV.

The DNA for the CDR3 is TGTGCCACGTCCAGGGATACCTATGGCTACACCTTC. This sequence encodes CATSRDTYGYTF. The chain is built from TRBV15 and TRBJ1-2; perhaps TRBD1 as D (5 bases). Germline loops: CDR1 LNHNV, CDR2 YYDKDF (reference sequence). With 9 bases removed from V and 4 bases from J, the gap between germline ends came to 12 bases. The length of the CDR3 is 12 residues.

The gene calls are TRBV5-1 and TRBJ1-2, with 8 bases lining up with TRBD1. After removal of 2 bases from V and 4 bases from J, the junction contained 7 bases not matched to a gene. The germline gives CDR1 SGHRS, CDR2 YFSETQ. CDR3 length equals 15 residues. The DNA of the CDR3 is TGCGCCAGCAGCTTACAGGGGGACTTAGGCTATGGCTACACCTTC. This sequence encodes CASSLQGDLGYGYTF.

The CDR3, as DNA: TGCGCCAGCAGCCAGGTGACCGGGACAGGGGGCGGGAAGACTGAAGCTTTCTTT. It encodes CASSQVTGTGGGKTEAFF. The chain joins TRBV4-3 to TRBJ1-1; 12 bases fit TRBD1. V shed 3 bases and J 5 bases; nucleotides not matched to a gene: 13. This CDR3 spans 18 amino acids. Per germline, CDR1 LGHNA and CDR2 YSLEER.

The genes are TRBV3-1 (or the pseudogene TRBV3-2) and TRBJ2-7, with 7 bases aligning to TRBD2. Germline CDR1 is LGHDT and CDR2 is YNNKEL (reference sequence). The CDR3 extends over 15 amino acids. V trimming: 0 bases; J trimming: 7 bases; junction bases outside the gene matches: 9. The CDR3 sequence: CASSQDWAGEREQYF. CDR3 coding DNA: TGTGCCAGCAGCCAAGATTGGGCGGGGGAGAGGGAGCAGTACTTC.

J is TRBJ1-5 and V is TRBV10-3; D is undetermined. The CDR3 extends over 14 amino acids. Germline loops: CDR1 ENHRY, CDR2 SYGVKD. V shed 3 bases and J shed 4 bases, with 10 bases lying between them. CDR3 sequence: CAISEGSGNQPQHF. The CDR3, as DNA: TGTGCCATCAGTGAAGGGTCGGGGAATCAGCCCCAGCATTTT.